These 3 T cell receptor beta chains share one sample of origin, sequenced in a study of human T cells and chemical hapten exposure. Regarding time point: patch test 2, 6 weeks after DPC sensitization. Treatment: therapeutic diphenylcyclopropenone sensitization with weekly scalp DPC. TCRdb passed the RACE reads through MiXCR, listing each CDR3 protein once. The sample shows about 55,000 distinct CDR3 sequences, about a tenth of them seen only once. This material consisted of whole blood, taken in connection with sensitization to the hapten diphenylcyclopropenone (DPC). The receptors here all came from a woman between 45 and 65 years old with alopecia areata. Some clones in this sample may be carry-over from other donors' samples.

Ten or more counts support this clonotype. The rearrangement joins TRBV29-1 to TRBJ1-1, with D possibly matching TRBD1 (5 bases). CDR1 and CDR2 (germline): SQVTM, ANQGSEA. The V end lost 3 bases, the J end lost 3 bases, and 8 bases lay between the germline ends. The CDR3 spans 12 residues. CDR3 region: CSVDRRDTEAFF. For the CDR3, the DNA is TGCAGCGTTGACCGCAGGGACACTGAAGCTTTCTTT. The variable domain in full, with the rest retrieved from reference TRBV29-1 and TRBJ1-1, is SAVISQKPSRDICQRGTSLTIQCQVDSQVTMMFWYRQQPGQSLTLIATANQGSEATYESGFVIDKFPISRPNLTFSTLTVSNMSPEDSSIYLCSVDRRDTEAFFGQGTRLTVV.

This clonotype was counted ten times or more. The CDR3 DNA reads TGTGCCAGCAGCTATTGGGTGAGGGCCTCGACCGAAGCTTTCTTT. It is translated as CASSYWVRASTEAFF. The chain employs TRBV7-2 and TRBJ1-1, with D uncertain. Per germline, CDR1 SGHTA and CDR2 FQGNSA. V lost 4 bases and J 8 bases, leaving 20 bases between the germline ends. The CDR3 spans 15 residues.

This clonotype was seen only a few times. The V and J genes are TRBV21-1 and TRBJ1-1; the D call in the table, TRBD1, was not verified against the DNA. TRBV21-1 represents a pseudogene. This CDR3 is built from 15 residues. The CDR3 DNA follows: TGTGCCAGCAGCAAGAAAGGGACGTCAATCGCTGAAGCTTTCTTT. This encodes CASSKKGTSIAEAFF.